Below, 27 T cell receptor beta chains from the same sample are listed, as sequenced in a study of shared clonotypes between healthy human individuals. TCRdb's table, derived via immunoSEQ multiplex PCR, lists solely in-frame clones and lacks some. The sample yields under 2,500,000 clones, approximately 95% seen once. The sequencing input was naive CD4+ T cells sorted from blood. Noted subset: CD45RA+ positively selected. The source is a man younger than 35 in good health.

V gene TRBV11-2 combines with J gene TRBJ2-3; no definite D call. The CDR3 is made up of 13 amino acids. Trimming took 0 bases from V and 8 from J, leaving 9 bases between them. CDR1 and CDR2 (germline): SGHAT, FQNNGV. This CDR3 is CASSLEFTTTQYF. DNA of the CDR3: TGTGCCAGCAGCTTAGAATTCACCACTACGCAGTATTTT.

As concerns this clone: The same CDR3 can be traced to other DNA sequences in this sample. This chain uses TRBV9 with TRBJ2-7; 10 positions agree with TRBD1. The trim removed 0 bases at V and 1 base at J, leaving 1 base unmatched. Germline CDR1 and CDR2: SGDLS and YYNGEE. There are 15 residues in the CDR3. The CDR3 is CASSVGQGASYEQYF. CDR3 in DNA: TGTGCCAGCAGCGTAGGACAGGGGGCTTCCTACGAGCAGTACTTC.

As for this clone: The sample has other DNA sequences that encode this CDR3 too. The chain recombines TRBV19 with TRBJ2-2; D is undetermined. The germline V and J ends were trimmed by 3 bases and 0 bases, with 8 bases remaining between them. This CDR3 has 15 amino acids. Germline loops: CDR1 LNHDA, CDR2 SQIVND (reference sequence). CDR3 nucleotide sequence: TGTGCCAGTAGTATCTCTGGGGCGAACACCGGGGAGCTGTTTTTT. Translating it yields CASSISGANTGELFF. Using reference TRBV19 and TRBJ2-2 for the parts outside the CDR3, the full variable domain is DGGITQSPKYLFRKEGQNVTLSCEQNLNHDAMYWYRQDPGQGLRLIYYSQIVNDFQKGDIAEGYSVSREKKESFPLTVTSAQKNPTAFYLCASSISGANTGELFFGEGSRLTVL.

This sequence joins TRBV2 and TRBJ2-7; 8 bases map to TRBD1. Per germline, CDR1 SNHLY and CDR2 FYNNEI. This CDR3 is 15 amino acids long. The trim removed 5 bases at V and 3 bases at J, leaving 9 bases unmatched. In DNA form, the CDR3 reads TGTGCCAGCAGTATTGAGCAGGGGGCCAACTACGAGCAGTACTTC. It translates to CASSIEQGANYEQYF.

In this sample, this clone turned up a few times. The genes are TRBV15 and TRBJ2-7; D may be TRBD2 (6 bases). This CDR3 has 16 amino acids. V gave up 0 bases and J gave up 3 bases, with 15 bases separating them. CDR1 is LNHNV and CDR2 is YYDKDF in the germline V gene (reference sequence). The CDR3 DNA is TGTGCCACCAGCAGAGATGCCCTCGGCGGGATCTACGAGCAGTACTTC. Translated, it gives CATSRDALGGIYEQYF. The full variable domain, its missing parts supplied by reference TRBV15 and TRBJ2-7, is DAMVIQNPRYQVTQFGKPVTLSCSQTLNHNVMYWYQQKSSQAPKLLFHYYDKDFNNEADTPDNFQSRRPNTSFCFLDIRSPGLGDTAMYLCATSRDALGGIYEQYFGPGTRLTVT.

V gene TRBV28 combines with J gene TRBJ1-1, with D possibly TRBD1 on 6 matching bases. CDR3 length equals 13 residues. V was cut by 6 bases and J by 5 bases, with 13 bases left in between. Per the germline V gene, CDR1 is MDHEN and CDR2 is SYDVKM. CDR3 bases: TGTGCCAGCAGCTTGGACAGACCAACTGAAGCTTTCTTT. Translated, it gives CASSLDRPTEAFF.

V is TRBV30 and J is TRBJ1-4; perhaps TRBD1 as D (6 bases). The CDR3 has 15 residues. CDR1 GTSNPN and CDR2 SVGIG come from the germline V gene (reference sequence). Trimming stripped 5 bases from V and 4 bases from J, with 17 bases between. CDR3 nucleotide sequence: TGTGCCTGGCGCCAACACGGAGGGGGTAATGAAAAACTGTTTTTT. It yields the protein CAWRQHGGGNEKLFF. Based on the CDR3 plus reference TRBV30 and TRBJ1-4, the full variable domain is SQTIHQWPATLVQPVGSPLSLECTVEGTSNPNLYWYRQAAGRGLQLLFYSVGIGQISSEVPQNLSASRPQDRQFILSSKKLLLSDSGFYLCAWRQHGGGNEKLFFGSGTQLSVL.

The chain combines TRBV5-6 with TRBJ2-5, with 7 bases fitting TRBD1. Germline CDR1 SGHDT, CDR2 YYEEEE. The CDR3 has 15 amino acids. V shed 4 bases, J shed 0 bases, and the junction held 6 bases outside the gene matches. The CDR3 DNA reads as TGTGCCAGCAGCACCGGGACAGAGTACCAAGAGACCCAGTACTTC. Amino acid sequence: CASSTGTEYQETQYF.

This chain joins TRBV9 and TRBJ2-2; TRBD2 matches at 14 bases. CDR1 SGDLS and CDR2 YYNGEE come from the germline V gene. J lost 7 bases, V lost 3 bases, and 5 bases had no gene match. This CDR3 contains 16 residues. CDR3 region: CASSATSGRAGGELFF. The CDR3 nucleotides read TGTGCCAGCAGCGCGACTAGCGGGAGGGCCGGCGGGGAGCTGTTTTTT.

The gene calls are TRBV30 and TRBJ2-1; D is perhaps TRBD1 (6 bases). CDR1 is GTSNPN, CDR2 SVGIG, per germline (reference sequence). V was clipped by 3 bases and J by 5 bases, with 14 bases between them. The CDR3 contains 14 residues. DNA for the CDR3: TGTGCCTGGAGACCAGGGGTTTTTGACAATGAGCAGTTCTTC. This translates into CAWRPGVFDNEQFF.

About this clone itself: This CDR3 is also generated by other DNA sequences in the sample. The rearrangement links TRBV28 to TRBJ2-6; D might be TRBD1 or TRBD2, each matching 6 bases. Per germline, CDR1 MDHEN and CDR2 SYDVKM. Trimming took off 7 bases at V and 0 bases at J, with 10 bases between the two ends. The CDR3 covers 15 residues. The CDR3: CASTGGSSGANVLTF. The CDR3 nucleotides are TGTGCCAGCACCGGGGGCAGCTCTGGGGCCAACGTCCTGACTTTC.

This chain connects TRBV18 to TRBJ1-4, with no clear D. Germline values: CDR1 KGHSH, CDR2 LQKENI. Trimming removed 1 base at V and 4 bases at J, with 10 bases between. The length of the CDR3 is 15 residues. Here the CDR3 reads CASSPLAQNNEKLFF. The CDR3 nucleotides read TGTGCCAGCTCACCACTCGCCCAGAATAATGAAAAACTGTTTTTT.

The DNA for the CDR3 is TGTGCCAGCAGCACGAACGACAGGGGTGGAAACACCATATATTTT. Residues: CASSTNDRGGNTIYF. This rearrangement joins TRBV9 to TRBJ1-3, with TRBD1 matching 8 bases. After removal of 4 bases from V and 3 bases from J, the junction contained 6 bases not matched to a gene. Germline V gene data show CDR1 as SGDLS and CDR2 as YYNGEE. CDR3 length: 15 residues.

With regard to this clone: Other DNA sequences within the sample encode an identical CDR3. This chain links TRBV9 with TRBJ2-3; D gene ambiguous. Looked up from germline, CDR1 is SGDLS and CDR2 is YYNGEE. This CDR3 is built from 13 residues. V was shortened by 1 base and J by 1 base, with 4 bases between the two germline ends. This chain's CDR3 is CASSVSGTDTQYF. In nucleotides, the CDR3 is TGTGCCAGCAGCGTATCTGGCACAGATACGCAGTATTTT.

This chain uses TRBV30 with TRBJ2-7; D may be TRBD1 (6 bases). The CDR3 is made up of 16 amino acids. The germline CDR1 and CDR2 sequences are GTSNPN and SVGIG (reference sequence). The V and J ends lost 2 bases and 2 bases respectively, with 19 bases between them. Here the CDR3 reads CAWSIRADSSTYEQYF. The CDR3 DNA follows: TGTGCCTGGAGTATCCGGGCGGACAGTTCTACCTACGAGCAGTACTTC.

V is TRBV21-1 and J is TRBJ2-2; TRBD2, the table's D call, was not compared with the DNA. TRBV21-1 is recorded as a pseudogene. CDR3 size: 13 residues. The CDR3 loop reads CASSRGNTGELFF. For the CDR3, the DNA is TGTGCCAGCAGCAGAGGGAACACCGGGGAGCTGTTTTTT.

The chain carries TRBV15 and TRBJ2-5; 7 bases agree with TRBD1. Trimming cost V 3 bases and J 2 bases; bases outside gene matches: 6. Germline values: CDR1 LNHNV, CDR2 YYDKDF (reference sequence). There are 15 residues in the CDR3. The CDR3 sequence: CATSRPGTAQETQYF. The CDR3 region has the DNA TGTGCCACCAGCAGGCCTGGGACAGCTCAAGAGACCCAGTACTTC.

V and J are TRBV9 and TRBJ2-5; a weak D match, TRBD2 (5 bases). V lost 3 bases and J 2 bases, leaving 17 bases between the germline ends. Germline V gene lookup returns CDR1 SGDLS and CDR2 YYNGEE. The CDR3 has 16 amino acids. In nucleotides, the CDR3 is TGTGCCAGCAGCGCAGCACTCCGGGATTCACAAGAGACCCAGTACTTC. Its translation is CASSAALRDSQETQYF.

The V call is TRBV18, the J call TRBJ1-6, with a tentative D call TRBD1 (5 bases). The CDR3 has 15 amino acids. CDR1 is KGHSH and CDR2 is LQKENI in the germline V gene. V lost 0 bases to trimming and J lost 7 bases, with 10 bases between them. CDR3 amino acids: CASSPPREGNSPLHF. The DNA for the CDR3 is TGTGCCAGCTCACCACCCAGGGAGGGCAATTCACCCCTCCACTTT.

The chain carries TRBV15 and TRBJ1-6; 11 bases are shared with TRBD1. V was pared by 1 base and J by 10 bases, with 12 bases of the junction left unmatched. This CDR3 has 18 amino acids. Germline V lookup: CDR1 LNHNV, CDR2 YYDKDF (reference sequence). The CDR3 here is CATSRAWTGGASKSPLHF. The CDR3 nucleotides read TGTGCCACCAGCAGAGCTTGGACAGGGGGCGCTTCGAAGTCACCCCTCCACTTT. The whole variable domain, filled in from reference TRBV15 and TRBJ1-6, reads DAMVIQNPRYQVTQFGKPVTLSCSQTLNHNVMYWYQQKSSQAPKLLFHYYDKDFNNEADTPDNFQSRRPNTSFCFLDIRSPGLGDTAMYLCATSRAWTGGASKSPLHFGNGTRLTVT.

The rearrangement joins TRBV19 to TRBJ1-2, with D uncertain. Germline V gives CDR1 LNHDA, CDR2 SQIVND (reference sequence). V dropped 5 bases and J dropped 0 bases, with 7 bases sitting between them. This CDR3 region has 13 residues. The CDR3, as DNA: TGTGCCAGTAGTGGCCCTTCTAACTATGGCTACACCTTC. Its protein is CASSGPSNYGYTF.

The V gene is TRBV25-1, the J gene TRBJ2-1, with 7 bases fitting TRBD1. Per germline, CDR1 MGHDK and CDR2 SYGVNS. The V gene end was trimmed by 7 bases and the J gene end by 2 bases; junction bases not matched to a gene: 2. This CDR3 is 13 amino acids long. The DNA for the CDR3 is TGTGCCAGCACCGGGACAGCCTACAATGAGCAGTTCTTC. Its translation: CASTGTAYNEQFF.

The chain employs TRBV28 and TRBJ2-6, with 7 bases lining up with TRBD1. The germline V gene has CDR1 MDHEN and CDR2 SYDVKM. The CDR3 consists of 15 residues. Unmatched junction bases numbered 3, after V lost 5 bases and J lost 2 bases. CDR3 in DNA: TGTGCCAGCAGTCCAGGGGGTGCTGGGGCCAACGTCCTGACTTTC. Translating it yields CASSPGGAGANVLTF.

The rearrangement links TRBV9 to TRBJ2-5; D not certain. The germline V gene has CDR1 SGDLS and CDR2 YYNGEE. The CDR3 covers 16 residues. Trimming pared 4 bases from V and 1 base from J, leaving 17 bases between. CDR3 nucleotides: TGTGCCAGCAGCCCCCAAGGTTTGAGCGTCCAAGAGACCCAGTACTTC. Translated: CASSPQGLSVQETQYF.

Of note for this clone: Other DNA sequences from this sample encode an identical CDR3 as well. V and J are TRBV30 and TRBJ1-3; D is unresolved. Trimming took off 1 base at V and 1 base at J, with 5 bases between the two ends. This CDR3 contains 13 residues. Per germline, CDR1 GTSNPN and CDR2 SVGIG (reference sequence). Here the CDR3 reads CAWSAGSGNTIYF. CDR3 sequence (DNA): TGTGCCTGGAGTGCGGGGTCTGGAAACACCATATATTTT.

This sequence joins TRBV10-3 and TRBJ2-7, with 9 bases aligning to TRBD2. CDR1 is ENHRY, CDR2 SYGVKD, per germline. The CDR3 extends over 17 amino acids. J gave up 1 base and V 2 bases, and 9 bases lay outside the gene matches. The CDR3 DNA reads as TGTGCCATCAGTGAGCCAACCCCGGGACTAGCTTCCTACGAGCAGTACTTC. Translated, it gives CAISEPTPGLASYEQYF.

The rearrangement joins TRBV7-2 to TRBJ2-7; 13 bases fit TRBD2. The germline CDR1 and CDR2 sequences are SGHTA and FQGNSA. CDR3 length: 15 residues. V dropped 3 bases and J dropped 4; count of bases not matched to a gene: 3. The CDR3 sequence is CASSFGLAGAYEQYF. Written as DNA, the CDR3 is TGTGCCAGCAGCTTCGGACTAGCGGGAGCGTACGAGCAGTACTTC.